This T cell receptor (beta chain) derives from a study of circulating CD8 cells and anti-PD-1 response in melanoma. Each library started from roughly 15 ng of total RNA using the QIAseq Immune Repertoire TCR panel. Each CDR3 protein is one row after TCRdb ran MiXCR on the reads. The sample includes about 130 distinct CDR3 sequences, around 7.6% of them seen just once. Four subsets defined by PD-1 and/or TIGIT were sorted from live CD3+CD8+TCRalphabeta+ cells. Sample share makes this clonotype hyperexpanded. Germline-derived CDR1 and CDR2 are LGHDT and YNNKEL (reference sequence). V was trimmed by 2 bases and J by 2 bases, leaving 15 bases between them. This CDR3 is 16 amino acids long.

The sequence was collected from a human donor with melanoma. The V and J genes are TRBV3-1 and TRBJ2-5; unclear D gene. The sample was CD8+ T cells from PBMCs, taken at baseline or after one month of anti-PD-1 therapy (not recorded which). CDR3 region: CASSQPTWGVQETQYF. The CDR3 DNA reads TGTGCCAGCAGCCAACCTACTTGGGGTGTACAAGAGACCCAGTACTTC.